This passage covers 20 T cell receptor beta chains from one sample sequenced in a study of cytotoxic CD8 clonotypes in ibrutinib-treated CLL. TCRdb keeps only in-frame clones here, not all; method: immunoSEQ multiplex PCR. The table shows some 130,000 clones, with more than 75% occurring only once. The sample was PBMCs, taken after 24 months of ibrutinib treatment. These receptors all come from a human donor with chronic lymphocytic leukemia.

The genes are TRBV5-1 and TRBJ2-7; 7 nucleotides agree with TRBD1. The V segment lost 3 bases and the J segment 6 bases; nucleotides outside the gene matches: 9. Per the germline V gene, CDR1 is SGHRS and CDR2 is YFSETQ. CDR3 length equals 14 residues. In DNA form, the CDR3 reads TGCGCCAGCAGCTCCGCGGGTACAGGGGCCGAGCAGTACTTC. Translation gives CASSSAGTGAEQYF.

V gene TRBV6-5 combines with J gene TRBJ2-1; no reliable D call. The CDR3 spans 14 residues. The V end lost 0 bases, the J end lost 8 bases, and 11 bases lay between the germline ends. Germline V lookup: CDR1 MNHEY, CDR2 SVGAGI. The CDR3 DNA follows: TGTGCCAGCAGTTACTCGGGCCTTGGATATGAGCAGTTCTTC. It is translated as CASSYSGLGYEQFF.

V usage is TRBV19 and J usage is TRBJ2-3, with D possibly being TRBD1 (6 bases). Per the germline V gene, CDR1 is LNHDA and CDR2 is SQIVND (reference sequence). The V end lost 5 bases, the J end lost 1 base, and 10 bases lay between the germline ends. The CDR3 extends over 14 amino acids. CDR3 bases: TGTGCCAGTAGTTGGGGGCTCCGCACAGATACGCAGTATTTT. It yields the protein CASSWGLRTDTQYF.

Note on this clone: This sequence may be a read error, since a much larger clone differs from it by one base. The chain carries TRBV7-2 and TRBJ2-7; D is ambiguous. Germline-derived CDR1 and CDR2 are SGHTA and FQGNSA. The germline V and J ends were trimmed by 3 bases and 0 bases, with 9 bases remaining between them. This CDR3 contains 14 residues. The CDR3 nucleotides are TGTGCCAGCAGCTTGGCGGCCGGCTCCTACGAGCAGTACTTC. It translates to CASSLAAGSYEQYF.

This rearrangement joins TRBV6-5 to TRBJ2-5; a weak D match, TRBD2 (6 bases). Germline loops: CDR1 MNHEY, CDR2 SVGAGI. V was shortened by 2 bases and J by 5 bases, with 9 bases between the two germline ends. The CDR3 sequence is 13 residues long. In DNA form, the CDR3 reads TGTGCCAGCAGTTACCGGGAGAGGGAGACCCAGTACTTC. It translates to CASSYRERETQYF.

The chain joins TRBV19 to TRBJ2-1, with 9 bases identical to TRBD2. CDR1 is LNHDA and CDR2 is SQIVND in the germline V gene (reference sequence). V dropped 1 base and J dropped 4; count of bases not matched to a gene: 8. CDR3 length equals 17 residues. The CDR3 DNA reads TGTGCCAGTAGTATAGGGGTGGGCCTAGCGGGGTACAATGAGCAGTTCTTC. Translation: CASSIGVGLAGYNEQFF.

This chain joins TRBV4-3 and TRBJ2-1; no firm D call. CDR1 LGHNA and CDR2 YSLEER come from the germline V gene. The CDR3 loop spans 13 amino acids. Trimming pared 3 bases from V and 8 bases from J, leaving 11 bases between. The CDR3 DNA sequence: TGCGCCAGCAGCCACCCCCCGGGTCATGAGCAGTTCTTC. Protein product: CASSHPPGHEQFF.

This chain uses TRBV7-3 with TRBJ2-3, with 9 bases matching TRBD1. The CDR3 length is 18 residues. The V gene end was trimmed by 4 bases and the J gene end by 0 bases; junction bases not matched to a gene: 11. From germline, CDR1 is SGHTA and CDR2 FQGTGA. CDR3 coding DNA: TGTGCCAGCAGCTCTCCCCCGGGACAGGGAAAAAGCACAGATACGCAGTATTTT. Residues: CASSSPPGQGKSTDTQYF. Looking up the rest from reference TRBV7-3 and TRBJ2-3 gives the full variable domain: GAGVSQTPSNKVTEKGKYVELRCDPISGHTALYWYRQSLGQGPEFLIYFQGTGAADDSGLPNDRFFAVRPEGSVSTLKIQRTERGDSAVYLCASSSPPGQGKSTDTQYFGPGTRLTVL.

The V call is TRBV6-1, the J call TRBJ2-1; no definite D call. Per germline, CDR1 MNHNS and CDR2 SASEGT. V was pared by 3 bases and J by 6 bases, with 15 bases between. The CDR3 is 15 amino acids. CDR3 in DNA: TGTGCCAGCAGTGACCCAGATCGGCGATTCAATGAGCAGTTCTTC. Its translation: CASSDPDRRFNEQFF.

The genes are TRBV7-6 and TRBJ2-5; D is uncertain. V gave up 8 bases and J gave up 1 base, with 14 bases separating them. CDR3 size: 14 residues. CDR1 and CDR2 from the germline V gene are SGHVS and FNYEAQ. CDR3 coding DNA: TGTGCCAGCGCCCCGACCCAACTCCAAGAGACCCAGTACTTC. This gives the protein CASAPTQLQETQYF. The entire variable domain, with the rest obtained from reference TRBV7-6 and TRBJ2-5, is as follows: GAGVSQSPRYKVTKRGQDVALRCDPISGHVSLYWYRQALGQGPEFLTYFNYEAQQDKSGLPNDRFSAERPEGSISTLTIQRTEQRDSAMYRCASAPTQLQETQYFGPGTRLLVL.

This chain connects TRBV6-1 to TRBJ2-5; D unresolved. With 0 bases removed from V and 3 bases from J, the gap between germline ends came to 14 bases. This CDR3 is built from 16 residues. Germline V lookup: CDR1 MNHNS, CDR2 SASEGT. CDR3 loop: CASSEAGYEHKETQYF. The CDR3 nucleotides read TGTGCCAGCAGTGAAGCTGGGTATGAGCACAAAGAGACCCAGTACTTC.

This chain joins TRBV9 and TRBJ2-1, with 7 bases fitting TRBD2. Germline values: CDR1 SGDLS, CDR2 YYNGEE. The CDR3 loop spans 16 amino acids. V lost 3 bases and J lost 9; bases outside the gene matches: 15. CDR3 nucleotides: TGTGCCAGCAGCGCCTCAGCGGGGCAAATGTACGGTGAGCAGTTCTTC. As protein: CASSASAGQMYGEQFF. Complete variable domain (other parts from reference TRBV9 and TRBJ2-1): DSGVTQTPKHLITATGQRVTLRCSPRSGDLSVYWYQQSLDQGLQFLIQYYNGEERAKGNILERFSAQQFPDLHSELNLSSLELGDSALYFCASSASAGQMYGEQFFGPGTRLTVL.

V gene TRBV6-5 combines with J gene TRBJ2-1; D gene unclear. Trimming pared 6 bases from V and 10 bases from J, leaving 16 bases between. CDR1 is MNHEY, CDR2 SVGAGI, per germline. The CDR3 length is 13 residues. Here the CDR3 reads CASSTRTLAEQFF. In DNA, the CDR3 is TGTGCCAGCAGCACCCGGACGCTCGCGGAGCAGTTCTTC.

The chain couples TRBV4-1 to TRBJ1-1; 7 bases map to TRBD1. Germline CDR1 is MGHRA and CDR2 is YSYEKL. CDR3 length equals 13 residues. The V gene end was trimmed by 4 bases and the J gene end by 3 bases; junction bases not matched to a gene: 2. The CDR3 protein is CASSLGQDTEAFF. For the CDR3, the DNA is TGCGCCAGCAGCCTCGGACAGGACACTGAAGCTTTCTTT.

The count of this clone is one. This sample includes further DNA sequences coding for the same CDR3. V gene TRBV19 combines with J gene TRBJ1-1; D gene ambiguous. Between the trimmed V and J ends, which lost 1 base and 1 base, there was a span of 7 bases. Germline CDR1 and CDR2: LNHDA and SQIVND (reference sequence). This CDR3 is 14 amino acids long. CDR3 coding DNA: TGTGCCAGTAGTATAGGTGGCGGGAACACTGAAGCTTTCTTT. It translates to CASSIGGGNTEAFF.

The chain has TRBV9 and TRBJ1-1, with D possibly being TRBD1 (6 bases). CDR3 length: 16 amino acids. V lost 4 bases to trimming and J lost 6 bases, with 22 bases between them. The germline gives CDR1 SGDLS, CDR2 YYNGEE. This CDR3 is CASSPPGGPGQAEAFF. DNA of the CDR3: TGTGCCAGCAGCCCACCGGGGGGGCCGGGGCAGGCTGAAGCTTTCTTT.

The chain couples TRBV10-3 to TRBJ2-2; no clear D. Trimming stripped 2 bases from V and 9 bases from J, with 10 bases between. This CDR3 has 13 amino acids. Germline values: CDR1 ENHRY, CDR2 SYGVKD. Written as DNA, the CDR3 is TGTGCCATCAGTGAGGGGGAACAAAGGGAGCTGTTTTTT. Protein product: CAISEGEQRELFF.

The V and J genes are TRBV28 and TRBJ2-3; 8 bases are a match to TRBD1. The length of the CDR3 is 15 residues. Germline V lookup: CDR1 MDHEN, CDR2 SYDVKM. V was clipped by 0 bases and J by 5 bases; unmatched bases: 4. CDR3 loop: CASSLWAGGRDTQYF. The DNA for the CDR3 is TGTGCCAGCAGTTTATGGGCAGGGGGCAGAGATACGCAGTATTTT.

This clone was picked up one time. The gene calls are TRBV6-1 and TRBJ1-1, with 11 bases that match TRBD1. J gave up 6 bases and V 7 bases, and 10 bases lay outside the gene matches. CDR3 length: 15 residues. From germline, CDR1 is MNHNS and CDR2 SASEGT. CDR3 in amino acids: CASTPWGQGVSEAFF. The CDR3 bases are TGTGCCAGCACCCCGTGGGGACAGGGGGTCTCTGAAGCTTTCTTT.

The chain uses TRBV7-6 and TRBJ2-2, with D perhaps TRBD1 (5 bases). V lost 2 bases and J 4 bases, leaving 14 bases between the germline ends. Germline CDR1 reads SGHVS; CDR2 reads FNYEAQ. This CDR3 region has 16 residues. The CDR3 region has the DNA TGTGCCAGCAGCTTATGGGGCCGTTCTTCCACCGGGGAGCTGTTTTTT. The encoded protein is CASSLWGRSSTGELFF.